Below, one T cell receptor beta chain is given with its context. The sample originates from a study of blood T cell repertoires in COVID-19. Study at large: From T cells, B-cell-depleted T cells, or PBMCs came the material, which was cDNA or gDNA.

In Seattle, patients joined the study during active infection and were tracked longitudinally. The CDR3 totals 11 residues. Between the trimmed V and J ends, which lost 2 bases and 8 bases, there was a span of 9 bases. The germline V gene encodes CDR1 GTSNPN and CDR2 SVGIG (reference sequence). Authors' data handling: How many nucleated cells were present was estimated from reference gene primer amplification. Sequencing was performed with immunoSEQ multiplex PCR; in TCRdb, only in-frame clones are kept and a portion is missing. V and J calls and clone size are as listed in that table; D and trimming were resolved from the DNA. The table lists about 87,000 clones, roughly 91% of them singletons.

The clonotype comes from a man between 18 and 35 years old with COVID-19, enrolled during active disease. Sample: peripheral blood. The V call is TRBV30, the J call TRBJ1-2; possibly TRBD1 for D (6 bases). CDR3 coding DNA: TGTGCCTGGAGTACAGGGCGGGGCTACACCTTC. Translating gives CAWSTGRGYTF.